This T cell receptor (beta chain) emerged from a study of cytomegalovirus exposure and HLA in healthy donors (dated by TCRdb to about 2017). For the study in its entirety: In an earlier analysis of several hundred of the donors, 250 to 350 Gb of sequence data and 90 million to 130 million unique TCR beta sequences from about 179 million T cells were reported. Every discovery cohort repertoire had been produced on one sequencing platform. Approximately 310 gigabases of sequencing data and approximately 80 million unique TCR sequences were included in an early release covering about 700 HLA-typed donors. To predict cytomegalovirus infection status, the study brought together high-throughput TCR immunosequencing, statistical association of individual TCRs with disease status, and machine learning. The number of typed donors differed by locus: roughly 629-640 for A, B, C, DRB1 and DQB1; approximately 520 for DQA1; roughly 600 for DPA1; and approximately 450 for DPB1. Using immunosequencing, the study profiled T cell repertoires from some 670 subjects and related those repertoires to cytomegalovirus serostatus. The study was designed to test whether signatures of past pathogen exposure could be identified by cataloging public T cell receptors. Class I and class II HLA loci were covered by the typing at four-digit resolution. Alongside the repertoire data, information on donor age, sex, ethnicity and CMV serostatus was compiled. On average, about 240,000 unique TCR beta nucleotide sequences were sequenced per donor among a few hundred genotyped donors of the cohort, with approximately 18% of those sequences being non-productive. The genetic ancestry cluster associated with self-reported Caucasian donors included around 76% of the approximately 400 genotyped donors. A later genetic analysis took genome-wide SNP genotypes for about three fifths of the roughly 670 donors and used that subset as a discovery cohort. Roughly 5 DR-DQ haplotypes were handled as single units for association and clustering, since linkage in the cohort was strong. In addition to the first cohort of hundreds of subjects, a separate validation cohort of 120 different subjects was used. In a later analysis, previously published TCR beta repertoires from hundreds of donors were re-analyzed and high-resolution HLA genotyping was added so that TCR occurrence patterns could be studied. In the later analysis, no new phenotypic data were used to find candidate immune exposures; instead, reliance was placed on TCR beta sequences and their occurrence across donors. An earlier analysis of roughly 600 of the donors used high-throughput TCR beta sequencing to judge whether each TCR beta V gene segment behaved as functional or pseudogenic. The paper as a whole reports these results and caveats: In a later analysis, several top co-occurrence clusters were reported to appear linked to parvovirus B19, influenza, CMV and Epstein-Barr virus. In a later analysis, TCR association rates were found to vary across HLA loci, with the most associated TCRs seen for DRB1 alleles and the fewest for HLA-C alleles. Some IMGT-functional V segments, including TRBV6-2 and TRBV6-3, could not be distinguished by the 87-base-pair reads and were therefore excluded. The classifier was reported to diagnose cytomegalovirus status with high specificity and sensitivity in both the original and validation cohorts. A further reported finding was that TCR beta sequences accurately predicted the HLA-A and HLA-B alleles for most subjects in the first cohort. In a later analysis, HLA-associated TCR beta chains were found to be more clonally expanded and to have lower generation probabilities than equally common non-associated chains. In vitro tests confirmed that three of the cytomegalovirus-associated TCR beta chains recognize cytomegalovirus antigens. Approximately 18 rarely observed V segments, including chromosome 9 orphons, were excluded from the earlier analysis of some 590 of the donors because counts were too low. Correlated functional status among segregating V segments might be attributable to linkage disequilibrium, but an unknown experimental factor could not be ruled out. At a false discovery rate of 0.05, a later analysis linked under 20,000 TCR beta sequences to specific HLA alleles. A cluster of highly shared sequence variants was judged likely to be a technical artifact of the sequencing pipeline. A later genetic analysis associated a missense DCLRE1C variant with V-gene and J-gene trimming of TCR beta chains, and an independent cohort replicated the association. The authors suggested that the approach could potentially be extended to other disease states and immunological phenotypes. A later genetic analysis reported fewer N-insertions in productive TCRs among donors in an Asian-associated ancestry cluster than the roughly 700-donor mean. Most TCR sequences were observed very rarely across donors, whereas some public TCRs were present in many individuals. Because HLA typing was unavailable for some donors at each locus, only the typed subset was used in association tests. A later analysis found that most CMV-associated TCR beta chains appeared HLA-restricted, with HLA associations seemingly driven largely by CMV exposure. In an earlier analysis of around 500 of the donors, most TCR beta V segments appeared in productive rearrangements about 90% or about 30% of the time, broadly matching IMGT annotations. Only TCR beta chains were sequenced in this cohort, and the absence of alpha or paired-chain data limited detectable features. For the cohort, immune exposure information was limited to CMV serostatus. Assigning TCR associations to individual alleles was difficult when HLA alleles, especially DR and DQ, strongly co-occurred. The study gave a list of over 150 TCR beta chains associated with cytomegalovirus. The presence/absence analyses assumed that sequencing depth was roughly uniform across donors, and that assumption may not be true.

Notes on this clone: The antigen it recognizes is unknown.

Library generation was performed with the immunoSEQ multiplex PCR assay. A mixture of 60 forward primers for TCR Vbeta segments and 13 reverse primers for TCR Jbeta segments was used in the multiplex PCR. A multiplex PCR assay on genomic DNA amplified the CDR3 region of rearranged TCR beta genes. Amplified TCR beta libraries were sequenced as 87-base-pair reads on the Illumina HiSeq System. On the study's bioinformatics: In a later analysis, 80 million or so unique TCR beta chains were counted across the approximately 640 repertoires, and around 10 million of these chains were shared by at least two donors. Raw reads were error-corrected and collapsed into unique sequences with a nearest-neighbor algorithm that merged closely related sequences to remove PCR and sequencing errors. V, D and J gene segments were assigned by aligning CDR3 sequences to IMGT reference sequences. Each retained sequence needed at least a six-nucleotide match to both a V gene segment and a J gene segment. Rearrangements were called productive when the CDR3 lacked stop codons and stayed in frame with V and J; all others were non-productive. CDR3 was defined according to IMGT convention as the region running from the second conserved V-encoded cysteine to the conserved J-encoded phenylalanine. The earlier analysis of about 590 of the donors excluded sequences that lacked an unambiguous match to a single V gene segment. In an earlier analysis of a few hundred of the donors, a V segment was called functional when productive rearrangements were above 56.7%, and segregating when the standard deviation between donors exceeded 5%. To diagnose cytomegalovirus status from the catalog of TCR beta chain sequences, a statistical classification framework was built. In a later analysis, TCR nucleotide sequences were compared against IMGT/GENE-DB human TR gene sequences so that V and J genes could be assigned. In a later analysis, CDR3 sequences and most-parsimonious VDJ recombination scenarios were assigned using the TCRdist pipeline. In a later analysis, each TCR beta chain was defined by its CDR3 amino acid sequence together with its V-gene family, and reads without a unique V-gene family were excluded. As a way to deal with suspected cross-contamination and a sequencing artifact, a later analysis dropped under 600 nucleotide sequences that were highly shared and had low generation probability. In a later analysis, a clonal expansion index for each public chain was calculated from normalized within-repertoire ranks of inferred template counts. Generation probabilities in a later analysis came from a VDJ recombination model fitted to out-of-frame rearrangements, and those results were checked against IGoR. In a later analysis, hypergeometric tests were used to score TCR-TCR, TCR-HLA and TCR-CMV co-occurrence, with a repertoire-size bias correction applied to TCR pairs. False discovery rates were estimated in a later analysis by permuting HLA or CMV assignments 20 times. In a later analysis, co-occurring TCRs were grouped using DBSCAN, and TCRdist sequence similarity was added for clustering within HLA-allele-positive subsets. Repertoires with fewer than 30,000 or more than 120,000 public chains, plus five repertoires with anomalous nucleotide sharing, were excluded from co-occurrence clustering. This is the immuneACCESS table as TCRdb keeps it, with only in-frame sequences that have V and J called. A part of the clones is gone; compared with another copy, unresolved V genes explain less than half, and the rest is unexplained. V and J calls and clone size follow that table, whereas D and trimming were derived from the DNA. The sample table includes 60,000 to 75,000 clones. Jointly, the top ten make up around 3.8% of the sample.

In total, approximately 610 healthy bone marrow donors made up the cohort. Cohort members were all nominally healthy when sampled, although unrecorded immune exposures were likely present. The donor tested CMV seropositive and was one of the 289 seropositive cohort members. Each donor provided a peripheral blood sample, and peripheral blood mononuclear cells were used for TCR beta sequencing. The Qiagen DNeasy Blood Extraction Kit was used to extract genomic DNA from the blood cell samples. V is clipped by 7 bases and J by 1 base, and the sequence between their germline boundaries is 5 bases long. Counted from cysteine to phenylalanine, this CDR3 has 12 amino acids. Kept here is only the CDR3 DNA, which spans 36 bases and is read in frame from base 1. The germline V gene provides CDR1 MDHEN and CDR2 SYDVKM.

The TCR was taken from a female donor in good health and CMV-seropositive. The chain is encoded by TRBV28 joined to TRBJ1-5; the D gene identity is not certain. Sequenced sample: PBMCs. The CDR3 loop reads CASMESNQPQHF. The sequenced DNA: TGTGCCAGCATGGAGAGCAATCAGCCCCAGCATTTT. Reference TRBV28 and TRBJ1-5 genes cover what lies past the CDR3, so the full variable domain is DVKVTQSSRYLVKRTGEKVFLECVQDMDHENMFWYRQDPGLGLRLIYFSYDVKMKEKGDIPEGYSVSREKKERFSLILESASTNQTSMYLCASMESNQPQHFGDGTRLSIL.